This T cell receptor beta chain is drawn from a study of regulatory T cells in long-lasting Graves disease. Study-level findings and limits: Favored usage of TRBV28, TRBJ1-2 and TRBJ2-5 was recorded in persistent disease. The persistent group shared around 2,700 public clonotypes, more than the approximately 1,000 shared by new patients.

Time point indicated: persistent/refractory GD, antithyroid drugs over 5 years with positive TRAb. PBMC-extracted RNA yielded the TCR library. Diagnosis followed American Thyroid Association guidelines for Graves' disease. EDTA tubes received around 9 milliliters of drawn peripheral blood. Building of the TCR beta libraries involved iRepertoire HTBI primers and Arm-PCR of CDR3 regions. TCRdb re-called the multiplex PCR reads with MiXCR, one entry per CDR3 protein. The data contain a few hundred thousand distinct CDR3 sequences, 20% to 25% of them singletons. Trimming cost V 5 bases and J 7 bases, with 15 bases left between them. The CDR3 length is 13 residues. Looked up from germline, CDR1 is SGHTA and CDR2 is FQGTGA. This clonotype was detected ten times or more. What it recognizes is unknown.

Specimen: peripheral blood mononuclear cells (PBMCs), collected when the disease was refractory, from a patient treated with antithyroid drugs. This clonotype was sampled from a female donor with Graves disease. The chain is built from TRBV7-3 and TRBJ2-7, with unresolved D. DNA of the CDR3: TGTGCCAGCAGCCCAAAGGCCCAAACGGAGCAGTACTTC. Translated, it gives CASSPKAQTEQYF.